Each of the 21 T cell receptor beta chains below was sequenced from the same sample in a study of post-analysis software for immune sequencing data. The antigens for these receptors are not known. Points from the study as a whole: Controls showed lower frequencies than patients for roughly five TRBV segments, and TRBV5-6, TRBV5-1 and TRBV20-1 were among these.

Unique molecular identifiers were built into the TCR beta cDNA libraries. TCRdb reanalysed the PCR reads using MiXCR and keeps one entry per CDR3 protein. The sample includes around 700,000 distinct CDR3 sequences, roughly three fifths seen only once; the top ten take around 11%. Sample: blood. The receptor source for this set is a girl aged 2-10 years with multiple sclerosis.

The chain combines TRBV10-1 with TRBJ2-1, with D unresolved. Per the germline V gene, CDR1 is WNHNN and CDR2 is SYGVQD (reference sequence). There are 15 residues in the CDR3. Trimming left V 2 bases short and J 0 bases short, with 8 bases between. CDR3 in DNA: TGCGCCAGCAGTGAGGGTAAGGGCTCCTACAATGAGCAGTTCTTC. Its protein is CASSEGKGSYNEQFF.

This clonotype was detected a few times. This chain links TRBV20-1 with TRBJ2-5, with D perhaps TRBD1 (6 bases). The germline gives CDR1 DFQATT, CDR2 SNEGSKA (reference sequence). The V end was cut by 4 bases, the J end by 4 bases, with 10 bases between. The CDR3 contains 12 residues. The CDR3 protein is CSAMGHGETQYF. The CDR3 nucleotides are TGCAGTGCTATGGGACACGGAGAGACCCAGTACTTC.

V gene TRBV3-1 combines with J gene TRBJ2-1; D might be TRBD2 (6 bases). The CDR3 is 14 residues long. Germline loops: CDR1 LGHDT, CDR2 YNNKEL (reference sequence). V was cut by 5 bases and J by 7 bases, with 15 bases left in between. The CDR3 is CASSGILAGNEQFF. For the CDR3, the DNA is TGTGCCAGCAGCGGGATACTAGCAGGGAATGAGCAGTTCTTC.

This chain connects TRBV15 to TRBJ2-7; no reliable D call. This CDR3 comprises 15 residues. Per the germline V gene, CDR1 is LNHNV and CDR2 is YYDKDF (reference sequence). The V gene lost 0 bases and the J gene lost 1 base, with 10 bases spanning the gap. CDR3 DNA: TGTGCCACCAGCAGAGATCTTGTGGGTTCCTACGAGCAGTACTTC. This sequence encodes CATSRDLVGSYEQYF.

The rearrangement links TRBV7-2 to TRBJ2-3; D assignment may be TRBD1 or TRBD2 (5 bases each). Trimming took 4 bases from V and 4 from J, leaving 15 bases between them. The germline CDR1 and CDR2 sequences are SGHTA and FQGNSA. This CDR3 region has 15 residues. This CDR3 reads CASSYPPRGSDTQYF. The CDR3 DNA reads as TGTGCCAGCAGCTATCCCCCGAGGGGCTCAGATACGCAGTATTTT.

The CDR3 sequence: CASSSRTSGRTEQFF. In DNA form, the CDR3 reads TGTGCCAGCAGCTCAAGGACTAGCGGGAGGACTGAGCAGTTCTTC. V is TRBV7-9 and J is TRBJ2-1, with 14 bases lining up with TRBD2. CDR3 length: 15 residues. Germline V gene lookup returns CDR1 SEHNR and CDR2 FQNEAQ (reference sequence). V lost 4 bases and J lost 9; bases outside the gene matches: 5. Full variable domain (rest looked up from reference TRBV7-9 and TRBJ2-1): DTGVSQNPRHKITKRGQNVTFRCDPISEHNRLYWYRQTLGQGPEFLTYFQNEAQLEKSRLLSDRFSAERPKGSFSTLEIQRTEQGDSAMYLCASSSRTSGRTEQFFGPGTRLTVL.

The rearrangement uses TRBV12-3 or TRBV12-4 and TRBJ1-2; D call uncertain. Trimming removed 3 bases from V and 7 bases from J, with 9 bases in between. CDR3 size: 12 residues. The chain's CDR3 is CASSFSTGGYTF. The CDR3 DNA sequence: TGTGCCAGCAGTTTTTCTACGGGTGGCTACACCTTC.

Of note for this clonotype: One end of the junction does not line up with germline, which may come from a read error. This chain joins TRBV5-1 and TRBJ1-2; D is perhaps TRBD1 (5 bases). Germline V CDR1 and CDR2: SGHRS, YFSETQ. This CDR3 has 13 residues. CDR3 residues: CTSSRDSDYGYTF. CDR3 DNA sequence: TGCACCAGCAGCCGTGACAGTGACTATGGCTACACCTTC.

Note on this clonotype: This CDR3 fails to terminate in the conserved phenylalanine or tryptophan, so it likely reflects a read error. This chain joins TRBV12-5 and TRBJ2-1, with TRBD2 matching 14 bases. Germline V lookup: CDR1 LGHNT, CDR2 FRNRAP. Unmatched junction bases numbered 6, after V lost 1 base and J lost 4 bases. The CDR3 covers 18 residues. The CDR3 here is CASGLGLTSGRVYNEQFL. The CDR3 DNA sequence: TGTGCTAGTGGTTTGGGCCTGACTAGCGGGAGGGTATACAATGAGCAGTTCTTA.

The genes are TRBV29-1 and TRBJ1-2; D ambiguous. V lost 7 bases, J lost 7 bases, and 19 bases lay in between. This CDR3 contains 13 residues. CDR1 and CDR2 (germline): SQVTM, ANQGSEA. CDR3: CSGYSASTGGYTF. Here the CDR3 DNA reads TGCAGCGGGTACAGCGCCTCGACGGGTGGCTACACCTTC.

This clonotype appeared a few times. The CDR3, as DNA: TGTGCCAGCAGCAAAGGCCGGGACCTATTATACAATGAGCAGTTCTTC. The encoded protein is CASSKGRDLLYNEQFF. V is TRBV6-6 and J is TRBJ2-1; the D gene could be TRBD1 or TRBD2 (5 bases each). The CDR3 consists of 16 residues. Germline CDR1 and CDR2: MNHNY and SVGAGI (reference sequence). V lost 6 bases and J lost 4, with 19 bases in between.

This clonotype showed up just a few times. The V and J genes are TRBV21-1 and TRBJ2-1; the tabulated D call, TRBD1, remains unverified against the DNA. TRBV21-1 is an annotated pseudogene. CDR3 length: 16 residues. The CDR3 DNA reads as TGTGCCAGCAACTGGGCAGGGGGCTACAATCCGGCTGAGCAGTTCTTC. Translated: CASNWAGGYNPAEQFF.

This chain joins TRBV7-9 and TRBJ1-2, with 8 bases fitting TRBD1. Germline lookup yields CDR1 SEHNR and CDR2 FQNEAQ (reference sequence). The V segment lost 3 bases and the J segment 7 bases; nucleotides outside the gene matches: 7. There are 14 residues in the CDR3. Here the CDR3 reads CASSFKQGVAGYTF. CDR3 DNA sequence: TGTGCCAGCAGCTTCAAACAGGGGGTCGCTGGCTACACCTTC.

In regard to this clonotype: Germline and junction disagree at one end, which may indicate a read error. This chain connects TRBV6-2 or TRBV6-3 to TRBJ1-5; D is possibly TRBD1 (5 bases). CDR3 length: 13 amino acids. Germline values: CDR1 MNHEY, CDR2 SVGEGT. The CDR3 spells CASSPGTNQPQNF. Here the CDR3 DNA reads TGTGCCAGCAGCCCCGGGACGAATCAGCCCCAGAATTTT.

The rearrangement links TRBV29-1 to TRBJ2-3, with 10 bases lining up with TRBD2. The CDR3 has 14 residues. The germline V gene encodes CDR1 SQVTM and CDR2 ANQGSEA. The J segment lost 6 bases and the V segment lost 3 bases, leaving 6 bases of the junction unmatched. CDR3 coding DNA: TGCAGCGTTGACCCTAGCGGGAGTGTGGATACGCAGTATTTT. Amino acid sequence: CSVDPSGSVDTQYF.

The V call is TRBV10-2, the J call TRBJ2-7, with 7 bases that match TRBD1. From germline, CDR1 is WSHSY and CDR2 SAAADI. The CDR3 has 16 amino acids. With 9 bases clipped from V and 3 bases from J, the junction kept 17 bases outside the gene matches. The CDR3 DNA is TGCGCCAGTATCGAGGGAACAGGGGCCAGGCGCTACGAGCAGTACTTC. The encoded protein is CASIEGTGARRYEQYF.

The chain recombines TRBV19 with TRBJ2-1, with TRBD2 as a possible D gene (6 bases). With 9 bases removed from V and 7 bases from J, the gap between germline ends came to 19 bases. The germline gives CDR1 LNHDA, CDR2 SQIVND (reference sequence). The CDR3 is 14 residues long. CDR3 coding DNA: TGTGCCAGCGAGACCGGGAGAGTCGCGAATGAGCAGTTCTTC. This encodes CASETGRVANEQFF.

This clonotype was counted a single time. The rearrangement joins TRBV4-2 to TRBJ2-5; 9 nucleotides match TRBD2. Germline V gene data show CDR1 as LGHNA and CDR2 as YNFKEQ. The junction had 7 bases not matched to a gene; V was cut back by 1 base and J by 1 base. There are 17 residues in the CDR3. CDR3 in DNA: TGTGCCAGCAGCCAAGGAACGCGGGGGGGATTCCAAGAGACCCAGTACTTC. Translated, it gives CASSQGTRGGFQETQYF.

The rearrangement uses TRBV10-2 and TRBJ2-5, with D tentatively TRBD1 or TRBD2 (6 bases each). The assigned J gene may be wrong: the sequence end matches TRBJ2-7 better. Per the germline V gene, CDR1 is WSHSY and CDR2 is SAAADI. This CDR3 is 13 amino acids long. CDR3 sequence: CASRDGGPYEQYF. In DNA form, the CDR3 reads TGCGCCAGCAGAGACGGGGGCCCCTACGAGCAGTACTTC.

This clonotype was seen just once. V is TRBV30 and J is TRBJ2-1; D gene uncertain. Trimming removed 6 bases at V and 0 bases at J, with 12 bases between. Germline V gene data show CDR1 as GTSNPN and CDR2 as SVGIG (reference sequence). CDR3 length equals 14 residues. The CDR3 spells CACMVLSSYNEQFF. CDR3 bases: TGTGCCTGTATGGTTCTGAGCTCCTACAATGAGCAGTTCTTC.

The chain joins TRBV20-1 to TRBJ2-5, with TRBD2 identical over 9 bases. The CDR3 runs to 14 residues. V dropped 6 bases and J dropped 5; count of bases not matched to a gene: 10. The germline V gene encodes CDR1 DFQATT and CDR2 SNEGSKA (reference sequence). Here the CDR3 DNA reads TGCAGTGCAATGGGGCTAGCGGGAACGGAGACCCAGTACTTC. Its translation: CSAMGLAGTETQYF.